Shown below are 32 T cell receptor beta chains from a single sample sequenced in a study of metastatic and nonmetastatic thyroid tumors. TCRdb re-called the PCR reads through MiXCR. The repertoire holds 5,500 to 7,000 clones, with under 35% as singletons. Thyroid surgery was performed in patients who had received no treatment beforehand. Specimen: adjacent normal tissue. The origin of the receptors is a female donor with papillary thyroid cancer or a benign thyroid nodule (not recorded which). Some clones in this sample may be carry-over from other donors' samples.

This clone came up a few times. The genes are TRBV19 and TRBJ1-2, with 7 positions matching TRBD1. Germline CDR1 is LNHDA and CDR2 is SQIVND (reference sequence). V trimming: 4 bases; J trimming: 0 bases; junction bases outside the gene matches: 5. The CDR3 is 15 amino acids. The CDR3 nucleotides read TGTGCCAGTAGTACCCGGACAGGAACTAACTATGGCTACACCTTC. Translated, it gives CASSTRTGTNYGYTF.

In its sample, this clone was seen many times. This CDR3 is CASSRGDNEQFF. Here the CDR3 DNA reads TGTGCCAGCAGCCGCGGGGACAATGAGCAGTTCTTC. The chain uses TRBV7-9 and TRBJ2-1; D perhaps matches TRBD2 (6 bases). Looked up from germline, CDR1 is SEHNR and CDR2 is FQNEAQ (reference sequence). This CDR3 is built from 12 residues. The ends were cut back, 5 bases at V and 5 bases at J, with 7 bases in the middle.

The chain joins TRBV2 to TRBJ2-7; TRBD2 aligns across 7 bases. V shed 9 bases, J shed 3 bases, and the junction held 5 bases outside the gene matches. Per germline, CDR1 SNHLY and CDR2 FYNNEI. The CDR3 totals 12 residues. This CDR3 is CARRERVYEQYF. In nucleotides, the CDR3 is TGTGCCAGGCGGGAGAGGGTCTACGAGCAGTACTTC.

The CDR3 DNA reads as TGCGCCAGCAGCCAGGGGTCGTCCAATGAGCAGTTCTTC. Its protein is CASSQGSSNEQFF. The chain combines TRBV4-3 with TRBJ2-1; D not resolved. Trimming removed 3 bases from V and 6 bases from J, with 9 bases in between. Germline CDR1 is LGHNA and CDR2 is YSLEER. This CDR3 comprises 13 residues.

The chain couples TRBV5-6 to TRBJ2-7; no definite D call. Germline lookup yields CDR1 SGHDT and CDR2 YYEEEE. V was shortened by 0 bases and J by 6 bases, with 16 bases between the two germline ends. This CDR3 has 15 amino acids. In nucleotides, the CDR3 is TGTGCCAGCAGCTTGGCCGGGCAGTGGCGGAGCGAGCAGTACTTC. This codes for CASSLAGQWRSEQYF.

By sample share, this clone is medium-sized (0.01 to 0.1%). This chain joins TRBV6-1 and TRBJ2-1; D is ambiguous. With 4 bases removed from V and 9 bases from J, the gap between germline ends came to 13 bases. The CDR3 is made up of 13 amino acids. CDR1 and CDR2 (germline): MNHNS, SASEGT. The CDR3 protein is CASSASIDREQFF. Written as DNA, the CDR3 is TGTGCCAGCAGTGCGTCAATCGACCGTGAGCAGTTCTTC.

Judged by abundance, this clone is medium-sized. The V and J genes are TRBV7-8 and TRBJ1-1; D remains unclear. Germline CDR1 reads SGHVS; CDR2 reads FQNEAQ. The CDR3 contains 14 residues. Trimming left V 2 bases short and J 0 bases short, with 7 bases between. For the CDR3, the DNA is TGTGCCAGCAGCTTACTCCTCCTGAACACTGAAGCTTTCTTT. It is translated as CASSLLLLNTEAFF.

Within the sample, this clone is large. The V call is TRBV27, the J call TRBJ1-1; the D is unclear. Germline V CDR1 and CDR2: MNHEY, SMNVEV (reference sequence). The CDR3 spans 13 residues. The V gene lost 3 bases and the J gene lost 3 bases, with 8 bases spanning the gap. CDR3 in amino acids: CASSLTDYTEAFF. Written as DNA, the CDR3 is TGTGCCAGCAGTTTGACTGATTACACTGAAGCTTTCTTT.

This clone qualifies as medium-sized (0.01 to 0.1%). The chain joins TRBV25-1 to TRBJ2-7; 8 bases are a match to TRBD1. With 8 bases clipped from V and 3 bases from J, the junction kept 6 bases outside the gene matches. Germline CDR1 is MGHDK and CDR2 is SYGVNS. The length of the CDR3 is 13 residues. As DNA, the CDR3 is TGTGCCAGCGCCGAAACAGGGGGCTACGAGCAGTACTTC. The encoded protein is CASAETGGYEQYF.

This clone was counted a single time. The gene calls are TRBV20-1 and TRBJ2-4; 9 positions match TRBD2. From germline, CDR1 is DFQATT and CDR2 SNEGSKA (reference sequence). V trimming: 0 bases; J trimming: 1 base; junction bases outside the gene matches: 10. The CDR3 is 18 residues long. CDR3 sequence (DNA): TGCAGTGCTAGAGATAGTCGGAGTAGCGGGAGTGCCAAAAACATTCAGTACTTC. As protein: CSARDSRSSGSAKNIQYF.

V and J are TRBV30 and TRBJ1-4; perhaps TRBD1 as D (6 bases). V dropped 7 bases and J dropped 2 bases, with 11 bases sitting between them. Germline CDR1 GTSNPN, CDR2 SVGIG (reference sequence). The CDR3 extends over 13 amino acids. CDR3 sequence: CAFTGPTNEKLFF. The DNA of the CDR3 is TGTGCCTTCACAGGGCCTACTAATGAAAAACTGTTTTTT.

Notes on this clone: The conserved phenylalanine or tryptophan normally closing the CDR3 is absent here, so this likely arose from a read error. V is TRBV6-2 or TRBV6-3 and J is TRBJ2-7; 8 nucleotides match TRBD1. The CDR3 length is 13 residues. Germline loops: CDR1 MNHEY, CDR2 SVGEGT. The CDR3 spells CAGSFGTGSEQYL. The CDR3 region has the DNA TGTGCCGGCAGTTTTGGGACAGGTTCCGAGCAGTACCTC.

This clone was seen only a few times. The rearrangement links TRBV27 to TRBJ1-1; TRBD1 might be the D (5 bases). CDR1 and CDR2 from the germline V gene are MNHEY and SMNVEV (reference sequence). V was shortened by 8 bases and J by 1 base, with 20 bases between the two germline ends. This CDR3 spans 16 amino acids. The chain's CDR3 is CASSPPPGRKNTEAFF. The DNA of the CDR3 is TGTGCCAGCTCTCCCCCCCCGGGACGGAAGAACACTGAAGCTTTCTTT.

On this clone itself: One end of the junction is discordant with germline, which a read error may explain. The chain employs TRBV6-1 and TRBJ1-2; D is unclear. CDR3 length: 13 residues. Germline CDR1 is MNHNS and CDR2 is SASEGT. This chain's CDR3 is CASSPAANYGYSF. For the CDR3, the DNA is TGTGCCAGCAGTCCTGCAGCTAACTATGGCTACTCCTTC.

The chain couples TRBV27 to TRBJ2-7, with 7 bases matching TRBD1. With V trimmed by 3 bases and J by 1 base, 12 bases remained unmatched. Germline CDR1 and CDR2: MNHEY and SMNVEV (reference sequence). The CDR3 has 17 residues. The CDR3 reads CASSFSVTGQNSYEQYF. As DNA, the CDR3 is TGTGCCAGCAGTTTTTCAGTGACAGGGCAAAATTCCTACGAGCAGTACTTC.

This clone was counted ten times or more. The V gene is TRBV6-1, the J gene TRBJ2-7; perhaps TRBD2 as D (5 bases). The CDR3 totals 15 residues. CDR1 and CDR2 (germline): MNHNS, SASEGT. The V end was cut by 2 bases, the J end by 6 bases, with 17 bases between. The CDR3 DNA reads TGTGCCAGCAGTGAACGGGATCCTAGAGGCCCCGAGCAGTACTTC. Translation gives CASSERDPRGPEQYF.

This clone showed up just a few times. The junction does not match germline at one end; this may be a read error. The chain combines TRBV27 with TRBJ2-7; D remains ambiguous. CDR1 and CDR2 from the germline V gene are MNHEY and SMNVEV (reference sequence). This CDR3 comprises 13 residues. In nucleotides, the CDR3 is TGCGCCAGCAGTGAGTCTATGCGCGGCGAGCAGTACTTC. Amino acids: CASSESMRGEQYF.

By share, this clone counts as medium-sized. V is TRBV7-3 and J is TRBJ2-3; weak D call: TRBD2 (5 bases). Germline V CDR1 and CDR2: SGHTA, FQGTGA. The length of the CDR3 is 15 residues. The ends were cut back, 4 bases at V and 2 bases at J, with 13 bases in the middle. DNA for the CDR3: TGTGCCAGCAGCTCCAGCGGTGAGACCACAGATACGCAGTATTTT. Translated: CASSSSGETTDTQYF.

This clone is medium-sized (0.01 to 0.1%) within its sample. V usage is TRBV15 and J usage is TRBJ1-3; possible D gene TRBD1, 5 bases. V dropped 4 bases and J dropped 0 bases, with 13 bases sitting between them. The CDR3 sequence is 16 residues long. Germline CDR1 LNHNV, CDR2 YYDKDF (reference sequence). CDR3 sequence reads: CATSTGTTSSGNTIYF. For the CDR3, the DNA is TGTGCCACCAGCACCGGGACGACCAGCTCTGGAAACACCATATATTTT.

J is TRBJ2-2 and V is TRBV20-1; 12 bases map to TRBD2. The CDR3 has 14 residues. Germline values: CDR1 DFQATT, CDR2 SNEGSKA (reference sequence). V gave up 6 bases and J gave up 5 bases; unmatched junction bases: 4. The CDR3 spells CSAQTSGRTGELFF. CDR3 DNA sequence: TGCAGTGCCCAGACTAGCGGGAGAACCGGGGAGCTGTTTTTT.

The chain combines TRBV6-1 with TRBJ1-1; tentative D call: TRBD1 (5 bases). There are 14 residues in the CDR3. The germline V and J ends were trimmed by 6 bases and 1 base, with 12 bases remaining between them. Germline CDR1 reads MNHNS; CDR2 reads SASEGT. In DNA, the CDR3 is TGTGCCAGCAGAACCCCCGGGGGGAACACTGAAGCTTTCTTT. As protein: CASRTPGGNTEAFF.

This clone is categorized as medium-sized. Other DNA variants within this sample encode the same CDR3. The genes are TRBV28 and TRBJ2-7, with TRBD2 matching 9 bases. This CDR3 is built from 13 residues. Trimming at V came to 6 bases and at J to 7 bases, leaving 7 bases not matched to a gene. Germline-derived CDR1 and CDR2 are MDHEN and SYDVKM. The CDR3 region is CASRSLAGSEQYF. The CDR3 region has the DNA TGTGCCAGCAGGTCTCTAGCGGGATCTGAGCAGTACTTC.

CDR3 coding DNA: TGTGCCAGCAGCTTAACGGTGGACTATGGCTACACCTTC. This gives the protein CASSLTVDYGYTF. V and J are TRBV27 and TRBJ1-2; unclear D gene. The germline V and J ends were trimmed by 6 bases and 3 bases, with 11 bases remaining between them. CDR1 MNHEY and CDR2 SMNVEV come from the germline V gene (reference sequence). The length of the CDR3 is 13 residues.

In its sample, this clone is medium-sized. The rearrangement joins TRBV6-2 or TRBV6-3 to TRBJ2-7; 8 bases map to TRBD2. Germline CDR1 is MNHEY and CDR2 is SVGEGT. The CDR3 is 15 amino acids. After removal of 7 bases from V and 0 bases from J, the junction contained 8 bases not matched to a gene. The CDR3, as DNA: TGTGCCAGCACCCATGGCGGGAGGAGCTCCTACGAGCAGTACTTC. Translated: CASTHGGRSSYEQYF.

This clone is labeled as medium-sized. The chain uses TRBV7-2 and TRBJ2-3; TRBD2 is a possible D gene (5 bases). Trimming took off 5 bases at V and 2 bases at J, with 11 bases between the two ends. The germline V gene encodes CDR1 SGHTA and CDR2 FQGNSA. The CDR3 covers 14 residues. The CDR3 DNA reads as TGTGCCAGCAGCGTGACTACCTCCACAGATACGCAGTATTTT. It is translated as CASSVTTSTDTQYF. Looking up the rest from reference TRBV7-2 and TRBJ2-3 gives the full variable domain: GAGVSQSPSNKVTEKGKDVELRCDPISGHTALYWYRQSLGQGLEFLIYFQGNSAPDKSGLPSDRFSAERTGGSVSTLTIQRTQQEDSAVYLCASSVTTSTDTQYFGPGTRLTVL.

With regard to this clone: One junction end disagrees with the germline gene, perhaps due to a read error. J is TRBJ1-4 and V is TRBV7-2; the D gene is possibly TRBD1 (5 bases). The CDR3 has 15 amino acids. Germline lookup yields CDR1 SGHTA and CDR2 FQGNSA. The chain's CDR3 is CASSLVVGDDENLFF. In DNA form, the CDR3 reads TGTGCCAGCAGCTTAGTTGTGGGGGATGATGAAAACCTGTTTTTT.

This clone was counted a few times. The rearrangement links TRBV6-1 to TRBJ2-7, with D perhaps TRBD2 (6 bases). CDR3 size: 13 residues. Deletions cut 8 bases from V and 0 bases from J, with 11 bases between. The germline V gene encodes CDR1 MNHNS and CDR2 SASEGT. CDR3 nucleotide sequence: TGTGCCAGCCGGGACGGGAGCTCCTACGAGCAGTACTTC. Translated: CASRDGSSYEQYF.

The chain has TRBV7-8 and TRBJ1-1, with TRBD1 matching over 7 bases. This CDR3 contains 13 residues. Per the germline V gene, CDR1 is SGHVS and CDR2 is FQNEAQ. Losses at the gene ends were 10 bases for V and 11 bases for J; bases not matched to a gene: 16. CDR3 amino acids: CATNGQADLEAFF. The CDR3 DNA sequence: TGTGCCACCAACGGACAGGCGGATCTTGAGGCTTTCTTT. The full variable domain, with the rest looked up from reference TRBV7-8 and TRBJ1-1, is GAGVSQSPRYKVAKRGQDVALRCDPISGHVSLFWYQQALGQGPEFLTYFQNEAQLDKSGLPSDRFFAERPEGSVSTLKIQRTQQEDSAVYLCATNGQADLEAFFGQGTRLTVV.

This chain uses TRBV30 with TRBJ1-1, with 9 bases identical to TRBD1. The CDR3 loop spans 12 amino acids. V lost 2 bases and J lost 11; bases outside the gene matches: 6. Germline CDR1 is GTSNPN and CDR2 is SVGIG (reference sequence). This CDR3 is CAWSHRGRRAFF. The CDR3 region has the DNA TGTGCCTGGAGTCACAGGGGGCGACGTGCTTTCTTT.

The J gene is TRBJ1-1, the V gene TRBV7-9, with TRBD1 identical over 8 bases. Unmatched junction bases numbered 12, after V lost 8 bases and J lost 7 bases. The CDR3 is made up of 14 amino acids. CDR1 is SEHNR, CDR2 FQNEAQ, per germline (reference sequence). CDR3 nucleotide sequence: TGTGCCAGCGGCATGCAGGGGGCAGGCGGTGAAGCTTTCTTT. Protein sequence: CASGMQGAGGEAFF.

The chain has TRBV5-1 and TRBJ1-3; D is unresolved. Germline CDR1 and CDR2: SGHRS and YFSETQ. There are 15 residues in the CDR3. Trimming took off 5 bases at V and 0 bases at J, with 12 bases between the two ends. The CDR3 spells CASSGVLPSGNTIYF. The DNA for the CDR3 is TGCGCCAGCAGTGGGGTCTTGCCCTCTGGAAACACCATATATTTT.

This clone has more than one count but fewer than ten. This sequence joins TRBV19 and TRBJ1-2; D unclear. The CDR3 consists of 13 residues. The V end was cut by 3 bases, the J end by 3 bases, with 8 bases between. Germline loops: CDR1 LNHDA, CDR2 SQIVND (reference sequence). The DNA of the CDR3 is TGTGCCAGTAGTATGGACGGCTACTATGGCTACACCTTC. This codes for CASSMDGYYGYTF.